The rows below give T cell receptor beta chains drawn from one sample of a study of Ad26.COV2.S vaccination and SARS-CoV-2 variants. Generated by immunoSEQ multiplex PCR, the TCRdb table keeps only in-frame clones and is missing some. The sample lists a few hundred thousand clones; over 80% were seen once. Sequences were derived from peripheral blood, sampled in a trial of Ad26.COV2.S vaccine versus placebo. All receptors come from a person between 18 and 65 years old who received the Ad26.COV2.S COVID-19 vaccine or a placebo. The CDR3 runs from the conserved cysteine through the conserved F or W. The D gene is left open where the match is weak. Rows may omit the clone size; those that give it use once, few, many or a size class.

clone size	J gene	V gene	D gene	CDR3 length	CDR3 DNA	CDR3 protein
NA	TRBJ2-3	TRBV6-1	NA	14	TGTGCCAGCAGTGAAGGATACGGGGCAGATACGCAGTATTTT	CASSEGYGADTQYF
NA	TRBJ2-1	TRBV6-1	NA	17	TGTGCCAGCAGTGCGGCAGGGTTGGGAAGCTCCTACAATGAGCAGTTCTTC	CASSAAGLGSSYNEQFF
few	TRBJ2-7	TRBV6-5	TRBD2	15	TGTGCCAGCAGTTACTACGGGGGGTCTACCTACGAGCAGTACTTC	CASSYYGGSTYEQYF
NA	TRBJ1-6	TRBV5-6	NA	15	TGTGCCAGCAGCCTCGAAGGAACGTATAATTCACCCCTCCACTTT	CASSLEGTYNSPLHF
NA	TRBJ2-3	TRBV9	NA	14	TGTGCCAGCAGCCCGTCCCCTCGCACAGATACGCAGTATTTT	CASSPSPRTDTQYF
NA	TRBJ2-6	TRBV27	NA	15	TGTGCCAGCAGTCACAGAGCGTCTGGGGCCAACGTCCTGACTTTC	CASSHRASGANVLTF
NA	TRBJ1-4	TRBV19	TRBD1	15	TGTGCCAGTAGGATAACAGGGGTGCGGGAGGAAAAACTGTTTTTT	CASRITGVREEKLFF
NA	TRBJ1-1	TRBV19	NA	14	TGTGCCAGTAGTCCCCACAGGGTTGGGACTGAAGCTTTCTTT	CASSPHRVGTEAFF
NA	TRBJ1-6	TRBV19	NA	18	TGTGCCAGTAGTATACTAGGACCTCAGAGCTCCTATAATTCACCCCTCCACTTT	CASSILGPQSSYNSPLHF
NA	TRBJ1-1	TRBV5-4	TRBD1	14	TGTGCCAGCAGCAGGGACAGGGGGGGCACTGAAGCTTTCTTT	CASSRDRGGTEAFF
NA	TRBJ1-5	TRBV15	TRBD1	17	TGTGCCACCAGCGAGGGGGACAGGGAATTAAGGGGTCAGCCCCAGCATTTT	CATSEGDRELRGQPQHF